The 21 T cell receptor beta chains in this list originate from one sample, sequenced in a study of vaccination and CD4 T cells after COVID-19 (dated by TCRdb to between 2021 and 2024). Library creation used PCR. Sequencing used an Illumina iSeq 100. At the Johns Hopkins FTIC core, DNA from the cultured CD4+ T cells underwent TCR sequencing with the Oncomine TCR Beta short-read assay. TCRdb trimmed public reads at Q25 via fastp, called clones via MiXCR and kept in-frame beta chains. Rows are combined by CDR3 protein, so each entry shows the most common genes and DNA. Recorded for this sample are fewer than 30,000 distinct CDR3 sequences; over 30% of them occurred a single time. The ten largest clones represent roughly 3.5% of the sample. The antigens for these receptors are not known. The time point label, read with the paper, signifies: late sampling 161 to 241 days after vaccination in a few convalescent patients. In light of the paper, this sample's treatment or condition label describes: approximately nine-day PBMC culture with coronavirus spike peptide pools or control peptides (ViraFEST assay).

This specimen consisted of CD4+ T cells from blood, cultured in vitro, obtained about 7 months after SARS-CoV-2 vaccination. Source of these receptors: a human donor who had recovered from COVID-19.

This clonotype is a singleton in its sample. The chain uses TRBV10-3 and TRBJ2-1, with 15 bases identical to TRBD2. The CDR3 loop spans 16 amino acids. V shed 10 bases, J shed 4 bases, and the junction held 8 bases outside the gene matches. The germline V gene has CDR1 ENHRY and CDR2 SYGVKD. CDR3: CATWGLAGGGYNEQFF. DNA for the CDR3: TGTGCCACTTGGGGACTAGCGGGAGGAGGGTACAATGAGCAGTTCTTC.

V gene TRBV20-1 combines with J gene TRBJ1-3, with D possibly being TRBD1 (6 bases). Germline values: CDR1 DFQATT, CDR2 SNEGSKA (reference sequence). The CDR3 has 13 residues. V was pared by 5 bases and J by 0 bases, with 8 bases between. Here the CDR3 reads CSAGQYSGNTIYF. The CDR3 DNA follows: TGCAGTGCTGGACAGTACTCTGGAAACACCATATATTTT.

This clonotype was counted only a few times. V gene TRBV6-2 or TRBV6-3 combines with J gene TRBJ2-7; 9 bases align to TRBD1. V was pared by 0 bases and J by 3 bases, with 0 bases of the junction left unmatched. Per germline, CDR1 MNHEY and CDR2 SVGEGT. This CDR3 has 14 residues. The DNA for the CDR3 is TGTGCCAGCAGTTACTCGACAGGGGGCTACGAGCAGTACTTC. Translating gives CASSYSTGGYEQYF.

Relative to its sample, this clonotype is medium-sized. J is TRBJ2-5 and V is TRBV11-1; 7 nucleotides agree with TRBD2. After removal of 2 bases from V and 5 bases from J, the junction contained 14 bases not matched to a gene. Per the germline V gene, CDR1 is SGHAT and CDR2 is FQDESV (reference sequence). The CDR3 length is 17 residues. CDR3 region: CASSLLRDGGRTETQYF. CDR3 DNA sequence: TGTGCCAGCAGCTTACTACGCGATGGCGGGAGAACCGAGACCCAGTACTTC. Together with reference TRBV11-1 and TRBJ2-5, the CDR3 gives the full variable domain: EAEVAQSPRYKITEKSQAVAFWCDPISGHATLYWYRQILGQGPELLVQFQDESVVDDSQLPKDRFSAERLKGVDSTLKIQPAELGDSAMYLCASSLLRDGGRTETQYFGPGTRLLVL.

This clonotype came up a few times. CDR3 region: CASSTTGGNQPQHF. The CDR3 coding sequence is TGTGCCAGCAGTACCACGGGTGGCAATCAGCCCCAGCATTTT. The genes are TRBV28 and TRBJ1-5, with unresolved D. Looked up from germline, CDR1 is MDHEN and CDR2 is SYDVKM. This CDR3 is built from 14 residues. With 5 bases removed from V and 2 bases from J, the gap between germline ends came to 10 bases.

The chain joins TRBV7-9 to TRBJ1-1; D gene ambiguous. CDR1 is SEHNR, CDR2 FQNEAQ, per germline (reference sequence). The V and J ends lost 1 base and 0 bases respectively, with 9 bases between them. The CDR3 covers 15 residues. The CDR3 nucleotides are TGTGCCAGCAGCTTAGAAAGCACCTTGAACACTGAAGCTTTCTTT. This sequence encodes CASSLESTLNTEAFF.

The rearrangement uses TRBV7-2 and TRBJ1-1, with D tentatively TRBD1 (6 bases). The CDR3 length is 15 residues. CDR1 and CDR2 from the germline V gene are SGHTA and FQGNSA. V was shortened by 7 bases and J by 1 base, with 16 bases between the two germline ends. The CDR3 reads CASIRQASSNTEAFF. DNA of the CDR3: TGTGCCAGCATCCGACAGGCATCCTCGAACACTGAAGCTTTCTTT.

The chain uses TRBV19 and TRBJ2-3; maybe TRBD1 (6 bases). Germline V gives CDR1 LNHDA, CDR2 SQIVND (reference sequence). Trimming pared 6 bases from V and 2 bases from J, leaving 12 bases between. CDR3 size: 14 residues. The DNA of the CDR3 is TGTGCCAGTAGGCGGACAGCTACCACAGATACGCAGTATTTT. Translating gives CASRRTATTDTQYF.

The chain joins TRBV20-1 to TRBJ2-3, with TRBD2 as a possible D gene (8 bases). The CDR3 runs 21 residues. V dropped 6 bases and J dropped 0 bases, with 34 bases sitting between them. Per germline, CDR1 DFQATT and CDR2 SNEGSKA (reference sequence). The CDR3 protein is CSATHGRGPERYRTSTDTQYF. CDR3 sequence (DNA): TGCAGTGCCACACACGGGAGGGGGCCGGAGAGATATCGAACTAGCACAGATACGCAGTATTTT.

The V gene is TRBV7-2, the J gene TRBJ2-5, with 7 bases identical to TRBD2. CDR3 length: 15 residues. From germline, CDR1 is SGHTA and CDR2 FQGNSA. V gave up 2 bases and J gave up 1 base; unmatched junction bases: 4. CDR3 sequence reads: CASSLQPSGQETQYF. The CDR3 DNA sequence: TGTGCCAGCAGCTTACAGCCTAGCGGCCAAGAGACCCAGTACTTC.

The chain combines TRBV20-1 with TRBJ2-1; no reliable D call. Trimming pared 6 bases from V and 12 bases from J, leaving 12 bases between. The CDR3 consists of 10 residues. CDR1 is DFQATT and CDR2 is SNEGSKA in the germline V gene (reference sequence). The CDR3 coding sequence is TGCAGTGCAGCGCAACTGCGGCAGTTCTTC. As protein: CSAAQLRQFF.

The chain links TRBV18 to TRBJ1-5; 11 bases are a match to TRBD1. V was pared by 3 bases and J by 5 bases, with 0 bases of the junction left unmatched. CDR1 is KGHSH and CDR2 is LQKENI in the germline V gene. This CDR3 has 14 amino acids. The CDR3 region has the DNA TGTGCCAGCTCACCGGGACAGGGGGATCAGCCCCAGCATTTT. It yields the protein CASSPGQGDQPQHF.

The chain recombines TRBV19 with TRBJ2-5, with D possibly matching TRBD1 (6 bases). From germline, CDR1 is LNHDA and CDR2 SQIVND (reference sequence). Trimming cost V 10 bases and J 1 base, with 13 bases left between them. This CDR3 region has 13 residues. DNA of the CDR3: TGTGCCACCCGAGGACAGTTCCAAGAGACCCAGTACTTC. Translating it yields CATRGQFQETQYF. The full variable domain, rest sourced from reference TRBV19 and TRBJ2-5, is DGGITQSPKYLFRKEGQNVTLSCEQNLNHDAMYWYRQDPGQGLRLIYYSQIVNDFQKGDIAEGYSVSREKKESFPLTVTSAQKNPTAFYLCATRGQFQETQYFGPGTRLLVL.

The CDR3 loop is CSARDSRTGQYF. DNA of the CDR3: TGCAGTGCTAGAGATTCTAGGACAGGGCAATACTTC. The gene calls are TRBV20-1 and TRBJ2-4, with 8 bases that match TRBD1. Germline values: CDR1 DFQATT, CDR2 SNEGSKA (reference sequence). This CDR3 contains 12 residues. J gave up 16 bases and V 0 bases, and 8 bases lay outside the gene matches.

This clonotype turned up a few times. CDR3 sequence (DNA): TGTGCCACCAGCAGAGGGGCCGGGACTGGTAACAATGAGCAGTTCTTC. Encoded protein: CATSRGAGTGNNEQFF. This chain joins TRBV15 and TRBJ2-1, with D perhaps matching TRBD2 (6 bases). The V gene's germline CDR1 is LNHNV and CDR2 YYDKDF (reference sequence). CDR3 length equals 16 residues. The germline V and J ends were trimmed by 1 base and 5 bases, with 15 bases remaining between them.

This chain uses TRBV28 with TRBJ2-1; either TRBD1 or TRBD2 may supply D (6 bases each). The CDR3 loop spans 17 amino acids. From germline, CDR1 is MDHEN and CDR2 SYDVKM. The germline V and J ends were trimmed by 2 bases and 6 bases, with 20 bases remaining between them. The CDR3, as DNA: TGTGCCAGCAGTTTAGGAGGGGGTGACAGTCTTCGCAATGAGCAGTTCTTC. Translating it yields CASSLGGGDSLRNEQFF.

The CDR3 coding sequence is TGTGCCAGCAGTTTAACGGCCGGGTCGGGTAGTGGAAACACCATATATTTT. Its protein is CASSLTAGSGSGNTIYF. The chain has TRBV28 and TRBJ1-3; D call uncertain. Germline lookup yields CDR1 MDHEN and CDR2 SYDVKM. The CDR3 is made up of 17 amino acids. Between the trimmed V and J ends, which lost 2 bases and 3 bases, there was a span of 17 bases.

This chain uses TRBV20-1 with TRBJ2-7; 9 bases match TRBD1. Germline loops: CDR1 DFQATT, CDR2 SNEGSKA (reference sequence). The CDR3 length is 14 residues. Germline trimming cut 6 bases from V and 7 bases from J; bases unmatched to any gene: 13. The CDR3 DNA reads TGCAGTGCACCGATGACAGGGGGGAATGTAGAGCAGTACTTC. Translating it yields CSAPMTGGNVEQYF.

A single count supports this clonotype. The rearrangement joins TRBV2 to TRBJ2-3; D call uncertain. Trimming shortened V by 8 bases and J by 7 bases, and 19 bases separated the two germline ends. The CDR3 runs to 14 residues. Germline CDR1 reads SNHLY; CDR2 reads FYNNEI. The CDR3 region is CASLRVVAGNTQYF. DNA for the CDR3: TGTGCCAGCCTCCGTGTGGTAGCCGGAAATACGCAGTATTTT.

V is TRBV7-9 and J is TRBJ2-7; TRBD1 is a possible D gene (6 bases). The V end lost 1 base, the J end lost 3 bases, and 10 bases lay between the germline ends. The CDR3 has 14 amino acids. From germline, CDR1 is SEHNR and CDR2 FQNEAQ (reference sequence). The CDR3 loop reads CASSLGDTNYEQYF. CDR3 in DNA: TGTGCCAGCAGCTTAGGGGACACTAACTACGAGCAGTACTTC.

V usage is TRBV6-1 and J usage is TRBJ1-5; D possibly corresponds to TRBD1 (6 bases). The CDR3 length is 15 residues. With 6 bases removed from V and 4 bases from J, the gap between germline ends came to 16 bases. Germline CDR1 MNHNS, CDR2 SASEGT. The CDR3 loop reads CASSQLGTTNQPQHF. As DNA, the CDR3 is TGTGCCAGCAGCCAACTCGGGACAACTAATCAGCCCCAGCATTTT.